The 27 T cell receptor beta chains below were found in one sample sequenced in a study of graft-versus-host responses after intestinal transplantation. No antigen is known for these receptors. The table came from immunoSEQ multiplex PCR; TCRdb's copy has only in-frame clones and leaves some out. The sample contains about 150,000 clones, 80% to 95% of which appear only once. The starting material was unstimulated CD4+ T cells sorted from spleen or lymph node cells, obtained before intestinal transplant. The receptors derive from a human donor who received an intestinal transplant.

The chain uses TRBV19 and TRBJ1-1, with D tentatively TRBD1 (5 bases). The ends were cut back, 6 bases at V and 0 bases at J, with 20 bases in the middle. This CDR3 comprises 17 residues. The V gene's germline CDR1 is LNHDA and CDR2 SQIVND (reference sequence). The CDR3 region has the DNA TGTGCCAGTAGACGGGGGAACTTCCTACCGATGAACACTGAAGCTTTCTTT. Translating it yields CASRRGNFLPMNTEAFF.

In nucleotides, the CDR3 is TGTGCCAGCAGTCTCCTGAGTAAGGGGGGGTTATACGAGCAGTACTTC. Translation gives CASSLLSKGGLYEQYF. The V gene is TRBV27, the J gene TRBJ2-7, with D possibly TRBD2 on 7 matching bases. CDR3 size: 16 residues. CDR1 and CDR2 from the germline V gene are MNHEY and SMNVEV (reference sequence). Deletions cut 5 bases from V and 4 bases from J, with 21 bases between.

CDR3 in amino acids: CASSPLPSGLRAETQYF. In nucleotides, the CDR3 is TGTGCCAGCTCACCTTTACCTAGCGGACTTAGGGCAGAGACCCAGTACTTC. This chain joins TRBV18 and TRBJ2-5; TRBD2 aligns across 7 bases. V shed 3 bases and J 4 bases; nucleotides not matched to a gene: 14. Germline CDR1 is KGHSH and CDR2 is LQKENI. The CDR3 loop spans 17 amino acids.

Here the CDR3 reads CASSGRTGNTIYF. In DNA, the CDR3 is TGTGCCAGCAGCGGGAGGACAGGAAACACCATATATTTT. The chain carries TRBV7-8 and TRBJ1-3; maybe TRBD1 (5 bases). Between the trimmed V and J ends, which lost 5 bases and 4 bases, there was a span of 9 bases. Germline values: CDR1 SGHVS, CDR2 FQNEAQ. The CDR3 covers 13 residues.

Concerning this clone: The junction does not match germline at one end; this may be a read error. The rearrangement joins TRBV15 to TRBJ2-1; TRBD2 agrees at 9 bases. The germline V gene has CDR1 LNHNV and CDR2 YYDKDF (reference sequence). CDR3 length equals 16 residues. DNA of the CDR3: TGTGCCACCAGGAGAGATAGGCTAGCGGGATCCAATGAGCAGTTCTTC. The encoded protein is CATRRDRLAGSNEQFF.

The V call is TRBV5-6, the J call TRBJ1-5; D perhaps matches TRBD1 (5 bases). The CDR3 consists of 15 residues. Trimming cost V 2 bases and J 3 bases, with 12 bases left between them. Looked up from germline, CDR1 is SGHDT and CDR2 is YYEEEE. CDR3 sequence (DNA): TGTGCCAGCAGCTTCGCCCGGGGGGTCAATCAGCCCCAGCATTTT. Residues: CASSFARGVNQPQHF.

J is TRBJ2-1 and V is TRBV11-1; TRBD2 might be the D (6 bases). Trimming shortened V by 5 bases and J by 0 bases, and 11 bases separated the two germline ends. Germline values: CDR1 SGHAT, CDR2 FQDESV (reference sequence). The CDR3 totals 15 residues. This chain's CDR3 is CASSRSGFSYNEQFF. CDR3 coding DNA: TGTGCCAGCAGCCGTAGCGGATTCTCCTACAATGAGCAGTTCTTC. Full variable domain (missing parts from reference TRBV11-1 and TRBJ2-1): EAEVAQSPRYKITEKSQAVAFWCDPISGHATLYWYRQILGQGPELLVQFQDESVVDDSQLPKDRFSAERLKGVDSTLKIQPAELGDSAMYLCASSRSGFSYNEQFFGPGTRLTVL.

This clone turned up a few times. The V call is TRBV14, the J call TRBJ2-5; D not certain. The CDR3 has 14 amino acids. CDR1 and CDR2 (germline): SGHDN, FVKESK. With 1 base removed from V and 5 bases from J, the gap between germline ends came to 11 bases. CDR3: CASSQVASLETQYF. The CDR3 DNA is TGTGCCAGCAGCCAAGTGGCAAGTTTGGAGACCCAGTACTTC.

The rearrangement links TRBV7-2 to TRBJ2-1; 13 bases line up with TRBD2. CDR3 length: 17 residues. The V gene end was trimmed by 3 bases and the J gene end by 0 bases; junction bases not matched to a gene: 2. The germline CDR1 and CDR2 sequences are SGHTA and FQGNSA. CDR3 sequence (DNA): TGTGCCAGCAGCTTTCGGACTAGCGGGAGCTCCTACAATGAGCAGTTCTTC. Residues: CASSFRTSGSSYNEQFF.

This rearrangement joins TRBV4-1 to TRBJ2-7; perhaps TRBD2 as D (5 bases). Trimming left V 2 bases short and J 3 bases short, with 11 bases between. The V gene's germline CDR1 is MGHRA and CDR2 YSYEKL. This CDR3 contains 14 residues. The CDR3 is CASSQPGIYYEQYF. The CDR3 DNA reads as TGCGCCAGCAGCCAACCCGGGATCTACTACGAGCAGTACTTC.

This sequence joins TRBV9 and TRBJ2-5; D remains ambiguous. The DNA matches TRBJ2-7 better at its end, which makes the J call doubtful. Germline lookup yields CDR1 SGDLS and CDR2 YYNGEE. The CDR3 has 13 residues. The CDR3 DNA sequence: TGTGCCAGCAGCGAGACGGATTCCTACGAGCAGTACTTC. It is translated as CASSETDSYEQYF.

The gene calls are TRBV28 and TRBJ2-3; a weak D match, TRBD1 (6 bases). Trimming removed 4 bases at V and 2 bases at J, with 16 bases between. CDR1 is MDHEN, CDR2 SYDVKM, per germline. This CDR3 is 16 amino acids long. The CDR3, as DNA: TGTGCCAGCAGTTCCCCCGGGACACCGGACACAGATACGCAGTATTTT. It specifies CASSSPGTPDTDTQYF.

This chain links TRBV5-1 with TRBJ1-2; D gene ambiguous. The CDR3 contains 15 residues. The ends were cut back, 6 bases at V and 0 bases at J, with 15 bases in the middle. CDR1 is SGHRS, CDR2 YFSETQ, per germline. The CDR3 nucleotides are TGCGCCAGCACCCTCCTCCCTAGTACTAACTATGGCTACACCTTC. Its translation: CASTLLPSTNYGYTF.

V and J are TRBV6-5 and TRBJ1-2, with TRBD1 matching 8 bases. CDR3 length: 12 amino acids. CDR1 is MNHEY, CDR2 SVGAGI, per germline. The ends lost 7 bases at V and 8 bases at J; junction bases unmatched: 6. The CDR3 reads CASTAGGVGYTF. The CDR3 DNA reads as TGTGCCAGCACCGCAGGGGGCGTCGGCTACACCTTC.

V gene TRBV6-5 combines with J gene TRBJ1-5, with D unresolved. Looked up from germline, CDR1 is MNHEY and CDR2 is SVGAGI. V shed 6 bases and J shed 2 bases, with 11 bases lying between them. CDR3 length: 14 residues. CDR3 protein: CASSPLRGNQPQHF. Written as DNA, the CDR3 is TGTGCCAGCAGCCCACTCCGGGGCAATCAGCCCCAGCATTTT.

J is TRBJ2-2 and V is TRBV30, with D possibly TRBD1 on 6 matching bases. The CDR3 spans 14 residues. V was trimmed by 0 bases and J by 10 bases, leaving 15 bases between them. Per the germline V gene, CDR1 is GTSNPN and CDR2 is SVGIG (reference sequence). CDR3 sequence reads: CAWSVLFDRSELFF. The CDR3 DNA reads as TGTGCCTGGAGTGTACTTTTTGACAGGTCGGAGCTGTTTTTT.

The rearrangement links TRBV7-9 to TRBJ2-5; 10 nucleotides align to TRBD2. Germline V lookup: CDR1 SEHNR, CDR2 FQNEAQ (reference sequence). The V gene end was trimmed by 2 bases and the J gene end by 1 base; junction bases not matched to a gene: 13. The CDR3 contains 19 residues. This CDR3 reads CASSLPSGSGRGPQETQYF. In DNA form, the CDR3 reads TGTGCCAGCAGCTTACCTAGCGGGAGCGGCAGGGGGCCCCAAGAGACCCAGTACTTC.

The genes are TRBV27 and TRBJ1-2, with 9 bases that match TRBD1. Germline V lookup: CDR1 MNHEY, CDR2 SMNVEV (reference sequence). The CDR3 runs 15 residues. V shed 6 bases, J shed 3 bases, and the junction held 8 bases outside the gene matches. CDR3 DNA sequence: TGTGCCAGCAGAACCTCCGGGACAGGGCACTATGGCTACACCTTC. As protein: CASRTSGTGHYGYTF.

V is TRBV6-5 and J is TRBJ1-2; 7 bases fit TRBD1. CDR1 and CDR2 from the germline V gene are MNHEY and SVGAGI. Germline trimming cut 6 bases from V and 7 bases from J; bases unmatched to any gene: 8. The CDR3 contains 13 residues. CDR3 nucleotide sequence: TGTGCCAGCAGGTTAGGGGGCGGAGGTGGCTACACCTTC. Encoded protein: CASRLGGGGGYTF.

The chain links TRBV19 to TRBJ2-7; D may match TRBD1 or TRBD2 (5 bases each). From germline, CDR1 is LNHDA and CDR2 SQIVND (reference sequence). Trimming cost V 5 bases and J 6 bases, with 11 bases left between them. CDR3 size: 12 residues. As DNA, the CDR3 is TGTGCCAGTAGTCGAGGGGCAAGCGAGCAGTACTTC. Translating it yields CASSRGASEQYF.

The chain has TRBV27 and TRBJ1-4; 9 bases match TRBD1. CDR3 length: 14 amino acids. CDR1 and CDR2 (germline): MNHEY, SMNVEV (reference sequence). Trimming at V came to 0 bases and at J to 7 bases, leaving 0 bases not matched to a gene. The CDR3 DNA sequence: TGTGCCAGCAGTTTATCGGGACAGGGTGAAAAACTGTTTTTT. Protein: CASSLSGQGEKLFF.

The rearrangement links TRBV28 to TRBJ2-3; 12 nucleotides match TRBD2. From germline, CDR1 is MDHEN and CDR2 SYDVKM. The CDR3 sequence is 18 residues long. J gave up 1 base and V 3 bases, and 8 bases lay outside the gene matches. The CDR3 region is CASSFSTSGRRGTDTQYF. The CDR3 nucleotides are TGTGCCAGCAGTTTCTCGACTAGCGGGAGACGAGGCACAGATACGCAGTATTTT.

In its sample, this clone was seen once. The V and J genes are TRBV7-8 and TRBJ1-5; D gene uncertain. The V and J ends lost 1 base and 0 bases respectively, with 10 bases between them. The CDR3 is 16 residues long. The germline V gene has CDR1 SGHVS and CDR2 FQNEAQ. This chain's CDR3 is CASSLESGYSNQPQHF. The CDR3 coding sequence is TGTGCCAGCAGCTTAGAGTCGGGGTATAGCAATCAGCCCCAGCATTTT.

J is TRBJ2-7 and V is TRBV7-8; TRBD1 might be the D (7 bases). The V end lost 5 bases, the J end lost 6 bases, and 14 bases lay between the germline ends. The CDR3 is 13 amino acids. Germline V gene sequence: CDR1 SGHVS, CDR2 FQNEAQ. The CDR3: CASSRPGGGEQYF. CDR3 sequence (DNA): TGTGCCAGCAGCCGGCCAGGGGGAGGCGAGCAGTACTTC.

The rearrangement uses TRBV30 and TRBJ2-3; 9 positions agree with TRBD2. The germline CDR1 and CDR2 sequences are GTSNPN and SVGIG (reference sequence). The CDR3 sequence is 16 residues long. J lost 5 bases, V lost 0 bases, and 9 bases had no gene match. CDR3 in DNA: TGTGCCTGGAGTGTACTTGCGGGAGGGCCGAGAGATACGCAGTATTTT. Translated, it gives CAWSVLAGGPRDTQYF.

The genes are TRBV6-1 and TRBJ2-7, with 8 bases fitting TRBD2. V was pared by 6 bases and J by 9 bases, with 16 bases of the junction left unmatched. CDR3 size: 15 residues. Germline V gives CDR1 MNHNS, CDR2 SASEGT. The CDR3 protein is CASSSSTGGPLGQYF. In DNA, the CDR3 is TGTGCCAGCAGCTCCTCTACGGGAGGGCCTCTCGGGCAGTACTTC.

This rearrangement joins TRBV6-6 to TRBJ2-7; D gene unclear. Trimming removed 7 bases from V and 2 bases from J, with 15 bases in between. Per the germline V gene, CDR1 is MNHNY and CDR2 is SVGAGI (reference sequence). This CDR3 comprises 14 residues. The CDR3 region is CASTHRVSPYEQYF. The CDR3 DNA is TGTGCCAGCACCCATAGGGTCTCACCCTACGAGCAGTACTTC.